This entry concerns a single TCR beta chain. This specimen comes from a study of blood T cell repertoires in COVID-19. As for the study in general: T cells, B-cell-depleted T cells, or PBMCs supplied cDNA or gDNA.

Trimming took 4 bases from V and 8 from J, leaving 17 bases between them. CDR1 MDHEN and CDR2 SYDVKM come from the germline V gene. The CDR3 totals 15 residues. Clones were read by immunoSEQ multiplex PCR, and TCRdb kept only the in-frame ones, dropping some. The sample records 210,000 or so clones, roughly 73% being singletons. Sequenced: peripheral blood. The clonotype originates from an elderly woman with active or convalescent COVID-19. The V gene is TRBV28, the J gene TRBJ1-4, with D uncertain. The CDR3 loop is CASSSEGAVNEKLFF. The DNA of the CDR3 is TGTGCCAGCAGTTCCGAGGGAGCGGTAAACGAAAAACTGTTTTTT.